This TCR beta chain was sequenced in a study of vaccination effects on CD4 cells after COVID-19. Study-level information: After the second dose, samples were taken at median day 72. General study results and limits: Substantial clonal contraction characterized both infection- and vaccine-induced clones late after vaccination. There was only 1 of 255 vaccine-induced clones in healthy vaccinees that cross-reacted with common cold coronaviruses.

Trimming stripped 0 bases from V and 6 bases from J, with 11 bases between. Germline V gene lookup returns CDR1 SQVTM and CDR2 ANQGSEA. This CDR3 is 13 amino acids long. This table comes from immunoSEQ multiplex PCR, and its TCRdb copy is limited to in-frame clones, with some not included. The sample gives tens of thousands of clones, over 70% of which show up once; 1.5% to 1.9% is in the top ten. With the ViraFEST assay, the study expanded antigen-specific CD4+ T cells using viral peptide pools, then sequenced them. Having been cultured for roughly 10 days, the cells underwent CD4+ T cell isolation. Of the BNT162b2 and mRNA-1273 vaccines, participants received two doses of one or the other. Previously uninfected by SARS-CoV-2, the vaccine recipients also showed negative nucleocapsid antibodies. Of note for this clone: What it recognizes is unknown.

This sequence joins TRBV29-1 and TRBJ1-1; D perhaps matches TRBD1 (5 bases). The receptor's source is a human donor who received a COVID-19 vaccine. The sequencing here drew on CD4+ T cells from PBMCs cultured with HCoV-229E spike peptides, taken after COVID-19 vaccination. DNA of the CDR3: TGCAGCGTTGAAGAGACAAGGGGTCCTGAAGCTTTCTTT. Protein product: CSVEETRGPEAFF.